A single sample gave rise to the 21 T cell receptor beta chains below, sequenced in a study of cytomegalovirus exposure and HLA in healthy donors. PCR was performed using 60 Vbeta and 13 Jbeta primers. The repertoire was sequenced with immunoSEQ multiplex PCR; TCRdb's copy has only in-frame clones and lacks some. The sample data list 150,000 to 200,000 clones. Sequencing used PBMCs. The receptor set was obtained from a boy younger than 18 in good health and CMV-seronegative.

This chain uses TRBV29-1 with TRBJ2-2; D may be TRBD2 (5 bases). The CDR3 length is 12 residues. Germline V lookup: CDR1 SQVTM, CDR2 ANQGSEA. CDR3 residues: CIAGRNTGELFF. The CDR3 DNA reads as TGCATCGCGGGCAGGAACACCGGGGAGCTGTTTTTT.

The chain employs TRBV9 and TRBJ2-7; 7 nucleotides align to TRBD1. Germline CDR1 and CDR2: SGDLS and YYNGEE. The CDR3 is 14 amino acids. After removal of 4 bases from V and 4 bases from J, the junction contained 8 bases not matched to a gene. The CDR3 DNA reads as TGTGCCAGCAGCTTCAGGGGGACGGGGTACGAGCAGTACTTC. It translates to CASSFRGTGYEQYF.

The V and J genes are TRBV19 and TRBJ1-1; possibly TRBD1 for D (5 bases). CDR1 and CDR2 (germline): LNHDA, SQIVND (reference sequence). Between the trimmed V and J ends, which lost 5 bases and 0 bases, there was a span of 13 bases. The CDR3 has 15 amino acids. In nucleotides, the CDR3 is TGTGCCAGTAGTCCCATCGGACAATTGAACACTGAAGCTTTCTTT. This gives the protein CASSPIGQLNTEAFF.

Here the CDR3 DNA reads TGTGCCAGCAGCCCGGACTACAGAGACTACGAGCAGTACTTC. Amino acid sequence: CASSPDYRDYEQYF. This rearrangement joins TRBV5-6 to TRBJ2-7; D perhaps matches TRBD2 (6 bases). CDR1 and CDR2 (germline): SGHDT, YYEEEE. The CDR3 is 14 amino acids. V was shortened by 4 bases and J by 3 bases, with 14 bases between the two germline ends.

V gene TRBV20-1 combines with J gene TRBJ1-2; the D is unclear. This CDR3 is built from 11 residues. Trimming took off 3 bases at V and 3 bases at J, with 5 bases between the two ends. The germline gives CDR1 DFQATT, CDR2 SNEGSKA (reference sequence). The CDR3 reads CSASSDYGYTF. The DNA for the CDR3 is TGCAGTGCTAGTAGCGACTATGGCTACACCTTC.

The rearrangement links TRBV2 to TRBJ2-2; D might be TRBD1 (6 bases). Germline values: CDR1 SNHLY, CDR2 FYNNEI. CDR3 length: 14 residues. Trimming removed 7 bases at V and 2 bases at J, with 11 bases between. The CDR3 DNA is TGTGCCAGCACTTGGGGACAAAACACCGGGGAGCTGTTTTTT. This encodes CASTWGQNTGELFF.

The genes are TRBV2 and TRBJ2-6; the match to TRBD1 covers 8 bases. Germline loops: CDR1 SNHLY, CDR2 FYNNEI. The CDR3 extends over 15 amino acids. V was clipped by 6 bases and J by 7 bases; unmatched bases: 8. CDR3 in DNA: TGTGCCAGCAGCTTCACCACAGGGGGAGCCAACGTCCTGACTTTC. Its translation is CASSFTTGGANVLTF.

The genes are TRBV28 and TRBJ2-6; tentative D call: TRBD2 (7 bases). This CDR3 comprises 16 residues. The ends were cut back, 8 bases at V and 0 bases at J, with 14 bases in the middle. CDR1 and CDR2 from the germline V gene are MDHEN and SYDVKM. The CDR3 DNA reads TGTGCCAGCGGAGGGGGGGCCTACTCTGGGGCCAACGTCCTGACTTTC. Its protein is CASGGGAYSGANVLTF.

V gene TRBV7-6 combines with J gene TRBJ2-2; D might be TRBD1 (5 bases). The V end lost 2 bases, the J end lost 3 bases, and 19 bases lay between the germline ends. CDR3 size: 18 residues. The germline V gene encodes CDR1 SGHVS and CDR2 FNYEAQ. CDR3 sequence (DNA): TGTGCCAGCAGCTTATCCGTCCGAGAACAACAGGACACCGGGGAGCTGTTTTTT. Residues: CASSLSVREQQDTGELFF.

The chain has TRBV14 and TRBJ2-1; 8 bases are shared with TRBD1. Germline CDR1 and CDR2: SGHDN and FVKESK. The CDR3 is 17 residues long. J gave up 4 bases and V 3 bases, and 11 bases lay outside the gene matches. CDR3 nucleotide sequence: TGTGCCAGCAGCCACCGCCCCGACAGGGGTTTTTACAATGAGCAGTTCTTC. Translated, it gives CASSHRPDRGFYNEQFF.

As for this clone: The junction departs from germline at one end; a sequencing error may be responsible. The CDR3 coding sequence is TGTGCCAGCAGCTTCGGGGTTAGCACAGATACGCAGTGTTTT. This translates into CASSFGVSTDTQCF. V usage is TRBV7-9 and J usage is TRBJ2-3; D may be TRBD2 (5 bases). CDR3 length: 14 residues. Germline values: CDR1 SEHNR, CDR2 FQNEAQ (reference sequence).

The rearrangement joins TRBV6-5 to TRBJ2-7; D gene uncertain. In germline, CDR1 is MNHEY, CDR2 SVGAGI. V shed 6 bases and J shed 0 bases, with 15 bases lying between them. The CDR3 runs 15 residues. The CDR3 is CASRDTPLGSYEQYF. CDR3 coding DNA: TGTGCCAGCAGAGACACACCGTTGGGCTCCTACGAGCAGTACTTC.

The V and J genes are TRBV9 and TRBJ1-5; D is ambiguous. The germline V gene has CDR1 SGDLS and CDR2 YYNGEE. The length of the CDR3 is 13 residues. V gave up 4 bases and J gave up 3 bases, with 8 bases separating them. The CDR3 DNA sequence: TGTGCCAGCAGCCGGGGTGACAATCAGCCCCAGCATTTT. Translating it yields CASSRGDNQPQHF. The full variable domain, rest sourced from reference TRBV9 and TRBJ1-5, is DSGVTQTPKHLITATGQRVTLRCSPRSGDLSVYWYQQSLDQGLQFLIQYYNGEERAKGNILERFSAQQFPDLHSELNLSSLELGDSALYFCASSRGDNQPQHFGDGTRLSIL.

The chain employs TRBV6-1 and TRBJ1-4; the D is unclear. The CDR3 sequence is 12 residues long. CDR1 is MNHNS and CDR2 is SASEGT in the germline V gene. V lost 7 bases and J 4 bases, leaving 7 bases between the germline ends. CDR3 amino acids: CASTRGNEKLFF. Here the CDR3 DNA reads TGTGCCAGCACTCGGGGTAATGAAAAACTGTTTTTT.

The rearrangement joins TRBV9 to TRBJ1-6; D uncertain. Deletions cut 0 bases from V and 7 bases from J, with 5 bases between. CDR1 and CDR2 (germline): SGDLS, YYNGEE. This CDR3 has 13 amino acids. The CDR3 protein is CASSVATNSPLHF. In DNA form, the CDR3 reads TGTGCCAGCAGCGTAGCTACGAATTCACCCCTCCACTTT.

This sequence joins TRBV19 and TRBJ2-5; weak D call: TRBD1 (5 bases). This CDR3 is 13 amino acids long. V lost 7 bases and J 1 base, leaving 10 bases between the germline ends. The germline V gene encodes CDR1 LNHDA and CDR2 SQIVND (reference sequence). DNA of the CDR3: TGTGCCAGTAAATACCAGGGCCAAGAGACCCAGTACTTC. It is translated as CASKYQGQETQYF.

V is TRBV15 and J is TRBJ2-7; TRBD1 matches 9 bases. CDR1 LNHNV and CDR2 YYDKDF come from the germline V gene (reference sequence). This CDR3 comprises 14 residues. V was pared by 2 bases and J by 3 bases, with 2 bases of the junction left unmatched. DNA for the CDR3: TGTGCCACCAGCAGAAACAGGGGGCTCTACGAGCAGTACTTC. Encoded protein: CATSRNRGLYEQYF.

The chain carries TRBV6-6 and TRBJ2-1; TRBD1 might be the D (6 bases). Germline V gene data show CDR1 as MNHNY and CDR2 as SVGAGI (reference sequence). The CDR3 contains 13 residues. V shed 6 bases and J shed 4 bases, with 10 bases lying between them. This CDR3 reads CASSKDRYNEQFF. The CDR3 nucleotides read TGTGCCAGCAGCAAGGACAGATACAATGAGCAGTTCTTC.

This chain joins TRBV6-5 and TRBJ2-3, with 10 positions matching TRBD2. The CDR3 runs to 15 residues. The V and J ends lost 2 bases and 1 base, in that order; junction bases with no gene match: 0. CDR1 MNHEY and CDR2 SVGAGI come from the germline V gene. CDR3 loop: CASSYTSGGTDTQYF. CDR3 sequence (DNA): TGTGCCAGCAGTTACACTAGCGGGGGCACAGATACGCAGTATTTT.

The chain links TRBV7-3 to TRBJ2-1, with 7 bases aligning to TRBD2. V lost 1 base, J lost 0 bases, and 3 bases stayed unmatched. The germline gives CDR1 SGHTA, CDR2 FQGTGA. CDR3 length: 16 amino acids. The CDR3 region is CASSLSPGGSYNEQFF. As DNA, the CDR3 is TGTGCCAGCAGCTTAAGCCCGGGGGGCTCCTACAATGAGCAGTTCTTC.

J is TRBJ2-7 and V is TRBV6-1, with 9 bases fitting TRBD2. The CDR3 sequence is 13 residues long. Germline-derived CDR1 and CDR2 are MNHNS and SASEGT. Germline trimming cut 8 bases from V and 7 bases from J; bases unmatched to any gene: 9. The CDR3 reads CASVPSGAGEQYF. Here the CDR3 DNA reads TGTGCCAGCGTCCCTAGCGGGGCGGGGGAGCAGTACTTC.